The 18 T cell receptor beta chains given below trace back to one sample, sequenced in a study of neoadjuvant anti-PD-1 for oral cavity cancer. Data came from immunoSEQ multiplex PCR; TCRdb stores just in-frame clones and leaves some out. The table shows around 12,000 clones, with about 62% occurring only once. The sequencing used PBMCs, collected before nivolumab (anti-PD-1) treatment. The receptor set was obtained from a person between 40 and 79 years old with oral cavity squamous cell carcinoma.

The CDR3 spells CASSQDPGANEQFF. CDR3 DNA: TGCGCCAGCAGCCAAGACCCAGGGGCAAATGAGCAGTTCTTC. V is TRBV4-1 and J is TRBJ2-1, with D maybe TRBD1 (6 bases). V shed 0 bases and J shed 7 bases, with 10 bases lying between them. CDR3 length: 14 residues. Germline CDR1 reads MGHRA; CDR2 reads YSYEKL.

V gene TRBV6-1 combines with J gene TRBJ2-5, with 9 bases matching TRBD1. This CDR3 has 15 residues. With 8 bases clipped from V and 3 bases from J, the junction kept 10 bases outside the gene matches. Per the germline V gene, CDR1 is MNHNS and CDR2 is SASEGT. DNA for the CDR3: TGTGCCAGCTGCTCCCGGGACAGGGCTGAAGAGACCCAGTACTTC. It specifies CASCSRDRAEETQYF.

The rearrangement links TRBV19 to TRBJ1-2; 8 bases fit TRBD1. CDR1 and CDR2 from the germline V gene are LNHDA and SQIVND (reference sequence). This CDR3 has 14 amino acids. Losses at the gene ends were 3 bases for V and 3 bases for J; bases not matched to a gene: 3. CDR3 loop: CASSMGQEDYGYTF. The CDR3, as DNA: TGTGCCAGTAGTATGGGACAGGAAGACTATGGCTACACCTTC.

This chain links TRBV15 with TRBJ2-3, with 8 bases lining up with TRBD2. V lost 0 bases to trimming and J lost 2 bases; unmatched junction nucleotides: 4. The germline V gene has CDR1 LNHNV and CDR2 YYDKDF (reference sequence). The CDR3 totals 16 residues. The CDR3 protein is CATSRDPGGTTDTQYF. CDR3 nucleotides: TGTGCCACCAGCAGAGATCCGGGGGGGACCACAGATACGCAGTATTTT.

The chain joins TRBV10-2 to TRBJ1-5; no reliable D call. The CDR3 covers 14 residues. Trimming took 3 bases from V and 0 from J, leaving 6 bases between them. Germline values: CDR1 WSHSY, CDR2 SAAADI. CDR3 sequence: CASSDRYSNQPQHF. CDR3 nucleotides: TGCGCCAGCAGTGACAGATATAGCAATCAGCCCCAGCATTTT.

The chain joins TRBV6-6 to TRBJ2-2; D unresolved. Trimming left V 2 bases short and J 7 bases short, with 8 bases between. The CDR3 is made up of 13 amino acids. Germline V gives CDR1 MNHNY, CDR2 SVGAGI (reference sequence). The CDR3 sequence is CASSYGPLGELFF. CDR3 sequence (DNA): TGTGCCAGCAGTTACGGGCCCCTCGGGGAGCTGTTTTTT.

The V call is TRBV30, the J call TRBJ2-3, with a tentative D call TRBD1 (5 bases). Trimming took 1 base from V and 6 from J, leaving 11 bases between them. Germline CDR1 and CDR2: GTSNPN and SVGIG (reference sequence). This CDR3 is 13 amino acids long. CDR3 DNA sequence: TGTGCCTGGAGTGAGGCAGGGAAGGATACGCAGTATTTT. Protein: CAWSEAGKDTQYF.

The chain combines TRBV6-5 with TRBJ2-3, with D perhaps matching TRBD1 (5 bases). The CDR3 is 15 residues long. V lost 1 base and J lost 6, with 14 bases in between. Germline CDR1 is MNHEY and CDR2 is SVGAGI. The chain's CDR3 is CASSYWVGRADTQYF. Written as DNA, the CDR3 is TGTGCCAGCAGTTACTGGGTGGGGCGAGCGGATACGCAGTATTTT.

The gene calls are TRBV6-1 and TRBJ2-7; 9 positions agree with TRBD2. The trim removed 1 base at V and 2 bases at J, leaving 3 bases unmatched. The CDR3 spans 15 residues. Germline-derived CDR1 and CDR2 are MNHNS and SASEGT. The CDR3 sequence is CASSEGLAGTYEQYF. The CDR3, as DNA: TGTGCCAGCAGTGAAGGCCTAGCGGGGACCTACGAGCAGTACTTC.

This clone was seen only a few times. The V gene is TRBV30, the J gene TRBJ2-7, with D perhaps TRBD2 (5 bases). The CDR3 is made up of 13 amino acids. Deletions cut 1 base from V and 7 bases from J, with 14 bases between. From germline, CDR1 is GTSNPN and CDR2 SVGIG (reference sequence). In nucleotides, the CDR3 is TGTGCCTGGAGTGAGGGCTACACGGGAGAGCAGTACTTC. Translation: CAWSEGYTGEQYF.

J is TRBJ2-7 and V is TRBV19; a weak D match, TRBD1 (7 bases). The CDR3 sequence is 14 residues long. V lost 4 bases, J lost 4 bases, and 14 bases lay in between. Germline V gene lookup returns CDR1 LNHDA and CDR2 SQIVND (reference sequence). This CDR3 is CASSNRGGNYEQYF. The CDR3 region has the DNA TGTGCCAGTAGTAACAGGGGAGGAAATTACGAGCAGTACTTC.

This chain uses TRBV19 with TRBJ2-7; TRBD1 matches at 8 bases. CDR1 LNHDA and CDR2 SQIVND come from the germline V gene (reference sequence). The CDR3 loop spans 12 amino acids. V was pared by 6 bases and J by 4 bases, with 2 bases of the junction left unmatched. CDR3 DNA sequence: TGTGCCAGTAGCGACAGGGGATACGAGCAGTACTTC. Protein product: CASSDRGYEQYF.

The chain uses TRBV2 and TRBJ2-2; tentative D call: TRBD1 (6 bases). Germline V gene data show CDR1 as SNHLY and CDR2 as FYNNEI. The CDR3 totals 13 residues. The V end lost 6 bases, the J end lost 4 bases, and 9 bases lay between the germline ends. CDR3 loop: CASRAGVTGELFF. Written as DNA, the CDR3 is TGTGCCAGCAGGGCAGGGGTCACCGGGGAGCTGTTTTTT.

This clone was detected a few times. The V gene is TRBV5-8, the J gene TRBJ1-2, with D possibly TRBD1 on 6 matching bases. The germline V gene encodes CDR1 SGHTS and CDR2 YDEGEE. CDR3 length: 14 residues. The V end was cut by 4 bases, the J end by 5 bases, with 15 bases between. This chain's CDR3 is CASSTSRGVYGYTF. The CDR3 DNA follows: TGTGCCAGCAGCACCTCCAGGGGTGTTTATGGCTACACCTTC. Variable domain in full (rest from reference TRBV5-8 and TRBJ1-2): EAGVTQSPTHLIKTRGQQATLRCSPISGHTSVYWYQQALGLGLQFLLWYDEGEERNRGNFPPRFSGRQFPNYSSELNVNALELEDSALYLCASSTSRGVYGYTFGSGTRLTVV.

The V call is TRBV6-1, the J call TRBJ1-6; a weak D match, TRBD1 (5 bases). The V end was cut by 1 base, the J end by 14 bases, with 15 bases between. The CDR3 is 14 residues long. Germline-derived CDR1 and CDR2 are MNHNS and SASEGT. CDR3: CASSEGIWDGTLHF. The CDR3 DNA is TGTGCCAGCAGTGAAGGTATTTGGGACGGGACCCTCCACTTT.

V gene TRBV5-6 combines with J gene TRBJ1-4, with D possibly matching TRBD1 (5 bases). V was cut by 4 bases and J by 0 bases, with 13 bases left in between. The CDR3 is 16 residues long. Germline V gives CDR1 SGHDT, CDR2 YYEEEE. CDR3 coding DNA: TGTGCCAGCAGCCTCTCGGGGCCCGCAACTAATGAAAAACTGTTTTTT. The encoded protein is CASSLSGPATNEKLFF.

V is TRBV28 and J is TRBJ1-2, with D perhaps matching TRBD1 (5 bases). With 3 bases removed from V and 8 bases from J, the gap between germline ends came to 19 bases. Germline lookup yields CDR1 MDHEN and CDR2 SYDVKM. The CDR3 length is 15 residues. The CDR3 sequence: CASSFRGERDRGYTF. DNA of the CDR3: TGTGCCAGCAGTTTTAGGGGCGAGAGGGATAGGGGCTACACCTTC.

This clone has more than one count but fewer than ten. The J gene is TRBJ1-1, the V gene TRBV7-2, with D maybe TRBD1 (6 bases). The CDR3 is made up of 13 amino acids. CDR1 is SGHTA and CDR2 is FQGNSA in the germline V gene. Trimming left V 8 bases short and J 0 bases short, with 10 bases between. The CDR3 reads CASLGQLNTEAFF. The CDR3 DNA sequence: TGTGCCAGCCTCGGACAGCTGAACACTGAAGCTTTCTTT.